The 10 T cell receptor beta chains listed next were all sequenced from one sample in a study of T cells expressing NK-cell markers. TCRdb re-called the 5' RACE reads; every CDR3 protein appears as one record, without DNA. This table holds approximately 420,000 distinct CDR3 sequences. Sequenced: blood T cells: a sorted CD56 or NKG2C T cell subset, CD4+ or CD8+ T cells, or bulk PBMC T cells (not recorded which). All receptors derive from a woman aged 45 to 65 in good health.

The chain links TRBV7-9 to TRBJ2-3. Germline loops: CDR1 SEHNR, CDR2 FQNEAQ (reference sequence). The CDR3 length is 16 residues. The CDR3 protein is CASSRGERGRTDTQYF.

The gene calls are TRBV11-2 and TRBJ2-2; TCRdb outputs TRBD2, but without DNA this stays unchecked. The CDR3 length is 16 residues. The germline V gene has CDR1 SGHAT and CDR2 FQNNGV. The chain's CDR3 is CASSPGLIGNTGELFF.

This chain joins TRBV12-3 or TRBV12-4 and TRBJ1-1; the D call of TRBD1 rests on TCRdb alone, since no DNA is present to check it. CDR3 size: 15 residues. The CDR3: CASSDRDVRNTEAFF.

The CDR3 spells CASSPYTRADTQYF. V usage is TRBV7-3 and J usage is TRBJ2-3. In germline, CDR1 is SGHTA, CDR2 FQGTGA. The CDR3 runs to 14 residues.

The chain is built from TRBV19 and TRBJ2-1; without DNA, the TCRdb call of TRBD2 cannot be checked. The CDR3 length is 16 residues. Germline CDR1 is LNHDA and CDR2 is SQIVND (reference sequence). CDR3 amino acids: CASRSLGSTSIHEQFF.

The J gene is TRBJ1-5, the V gene TRBV27; TCRdb reports TRBD1, a call that lacks DNA to check it against. The germline gives CDR1 MNHEY, CDR2 SMNVEV (reference sequence). There are 14 residues in the CDR3. CDR3 protein: CASSFNRGGQPQHF.

The rearrangement uses TRBV7-8 and TRBJ2-7; the D call of TRBD1 rests on TCRdb alone, since no DNA is present to check it. The CDR3 is 17 amino acids. Germline lookup yields CDR1 SGHVS and CDR2 FQNEAQ. The CDR3 sequence is CASSLAGITGISYEQYF.

This rearrangement joins TRBV4-1 to TRBJ2-7. In germline, CDR1 is MGHRA, CDR2 YSYEKL. CDR3 length: 13 amino acids. CDR3 region: CASSQKTAYEQYF.

The rearrangement uses TRBV12-3 or TRBV12-4 and TRBJ2-1; the D call of TRBD2 rests on TCRdb alone, since no DNA is present to check it. This CDR3 is 18 amino acids long. The CDR3 loop is CASSLLGTSGRRGREQFF.

The chain recombines TRBV20-1 with TRBJ1-2. The CDR3 has 14 residues. Germline V gene sequence: CDR1 DFQATT, CDR2 SNEGSKA (reference sequence). The CDR3 is CSARVLEGTDGYTF.